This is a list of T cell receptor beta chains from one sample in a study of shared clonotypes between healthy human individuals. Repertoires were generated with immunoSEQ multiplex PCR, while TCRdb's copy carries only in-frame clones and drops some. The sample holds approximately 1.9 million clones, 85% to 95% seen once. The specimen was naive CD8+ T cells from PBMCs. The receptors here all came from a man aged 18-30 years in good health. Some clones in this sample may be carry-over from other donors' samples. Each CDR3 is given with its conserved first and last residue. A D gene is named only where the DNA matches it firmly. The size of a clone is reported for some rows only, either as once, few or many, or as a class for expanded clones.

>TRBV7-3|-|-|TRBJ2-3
CASSSLPYTDTQYF
TGTGCCAGCAGCTCCCTTCCTTACACAGATACGCAGTATTTT
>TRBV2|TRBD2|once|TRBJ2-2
CASSSRLAGISDTGELFF
TGTGCCAGCAGTTCTCGGCTAGCGGGAATCTCGGATACCGGGGAGCTGTTTTTT
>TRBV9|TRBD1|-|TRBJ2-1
CASSDRDSHNEQFF
TGTGCCAGCAGCGACCGGGACAGCCACAATGAGCAGTTCTTC
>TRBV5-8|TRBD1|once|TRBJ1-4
CASSEQGALTNEKLFF
TGTGCCAGCAGTGAGCAGGGGGCGCTAACTAATGAAAAACTGTTTTTT
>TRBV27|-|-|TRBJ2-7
CASSPSLHYTISSYEQYF
TGTGCCAGCAGTCCATCATTACACTACACGATTAGCTCCTACGAGCAGTACTTC
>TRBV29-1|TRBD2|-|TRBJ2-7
CSVQGGTSGISYEQYF
TGCAGCGTCCAAGGGGGGACTAGCGGAATCTCCTACGAGCAGTACTTC
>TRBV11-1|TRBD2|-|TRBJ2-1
CASSFGGSWNEQFF
TGTGCCAGCAGCTTCGGCGGGAGTTGGAATGAGCAGTTCTTC
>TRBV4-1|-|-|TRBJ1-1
CASSQDREGPRNTEAFF
TGCGCCAGCAGCCAAGATCGAGAGGGACCGAGAAACACTGAAGCTTTCTTT
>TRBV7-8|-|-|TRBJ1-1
CASIPRPTHMNTEAFF
TGTGCCAGCATCCCACGGCCGACGCACATGAACACTGAAGCTTTCTTT
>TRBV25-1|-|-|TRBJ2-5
CASSPRETQYF
TGTGCCAGCAGCCCACGGGAGACCCAGTACTTC
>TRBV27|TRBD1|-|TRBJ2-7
CASRGQGLYEQYF
TGTGCCAGCAGAGGACAGGGGTTGTACGAGCAGTACTTC
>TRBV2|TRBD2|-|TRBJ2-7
CASGSGRSPHEQYF
TGTGCCAGCGGCAGCGGGAGATCCCCCCACGAGCAGTACTTC
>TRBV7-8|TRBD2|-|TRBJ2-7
CASSQTSGGRLFYEQYF
TGTGCCAGCAGCCAAACGAGCGGCGGGAGGCTTTTCTACGAGCAGTACTTC
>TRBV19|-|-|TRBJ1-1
CASSISPVDAEAFF
TGTGCCAGTAGTATCTCCCCGGTGGACGCTGAAGCTTTCTTT
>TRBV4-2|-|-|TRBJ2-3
CASSQDHRSLRTDTQYF
TGTGCCAGCAGCCAAGATCACCGCAGCCTCCGCACAGATACGCAGTATTTT
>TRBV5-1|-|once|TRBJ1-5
CASSFVGRPSYSNQPQHF
TGCGCCAGCAGCTTTGTAGGGCGGCCATCCTATAGCAATCAGCCCCAGCATTTT
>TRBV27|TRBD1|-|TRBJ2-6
CASSLMRDRAISGANVLTF
TGTGCCAGCAGTTTGATGCGGGACAGGGCTATCTCTGGGGCCAACGTCCTGACTTTC
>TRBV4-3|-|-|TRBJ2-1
CASSQDKWASDYEQFF
TGCGCCAGCAGCCAAGACAAATGGGCTAGCGACTATGAGCAGTTCTTC
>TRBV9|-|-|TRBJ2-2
CASSVSRRAGELFF
TGTGCCAGCAGCGTCTCCAGGCGGGCCGGGGAGCTGTTTTTT
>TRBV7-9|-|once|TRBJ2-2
CASSPRLLVTGELFF
TGTGCCAGCAGCCCTCGGTTGTTGGTCACCGGGGAGCTGTTTTTT
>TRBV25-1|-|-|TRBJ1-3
CASSDERDSGNTIYF
TGTGCCAGCAGTGATGAGAGGGACTCTGGAAACACCATATATTTT
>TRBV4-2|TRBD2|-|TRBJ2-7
CASSQDYVGGSYEQYF
TGTGCCAGCAGCCAAGATTACGTGGGAGGGTCCTACGAGCAGTACTTC
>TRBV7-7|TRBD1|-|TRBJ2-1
CASSPGQNRYNEQFF
TGTGCCAGCAGCCCGGGACAGAATCGGTACAATGAGCAGTTCTTC
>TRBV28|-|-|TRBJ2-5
CASSLADSQETQYF
TGTGCCAGCAGTTTAGCGGACAGTCAAGAGACCCAGTACTTC
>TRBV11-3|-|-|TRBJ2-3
CASSLYSGGTDTQYF
TGTGCCAGCAGCTTATACTCCGGGGGCACAGATACGCAGTATTTT
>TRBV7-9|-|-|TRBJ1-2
CASSLANHKWGYTF
TGTGCCAGCAGCTTAGCGAACCACAAGTGGGGCTACACCTTC
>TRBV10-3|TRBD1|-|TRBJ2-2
CAISAGGGGELFF
TGTGCCATCAGCGCAGGGGGCGGCGGGGAGCTGTTTTTT
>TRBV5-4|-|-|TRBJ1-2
CASSSGRDPRAF
TGTGCCAGCAGCTCCGGCAGGGATCCCAGAGCCTTC
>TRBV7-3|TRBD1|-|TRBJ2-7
CASSEDRGYEQYF
TGTGCCAGCAGCGAGGACAGGGGCTACGAGCAGTACTTC
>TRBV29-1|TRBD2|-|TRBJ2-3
CSVEGVLAGDTDTQYF
TGCAGCGTTGAGGGGGTGCTAGCGGGAGACACAGATACGCAGTATTTT
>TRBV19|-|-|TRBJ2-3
CASSDYPDTQYF
TGTGCCAGTAGTGATTACCCAGATACGCAGTATTTT
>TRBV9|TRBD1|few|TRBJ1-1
CASSVGGQGMWAFF
TGTGCCAGCAGCGTAGGGGGACAGGGGATGTGGGCTTTCTTT
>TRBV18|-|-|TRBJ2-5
CASSPLQLETQYF
TGTGCCAGCTCACCACTACAACTGGAGACCCAGTACTTC
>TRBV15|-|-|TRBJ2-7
CATSSAGPPAYEQYF
TGTGCCACCAGCAGCGCAGGGCCGCCTGCCTACGAGCAGTACTTC
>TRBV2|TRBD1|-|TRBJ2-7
CASIGTGSSYEQYF
TGTGCCAGCATCGGGACAGGGAGCTCCTACGAGCAGTACTTC
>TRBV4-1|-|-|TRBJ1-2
CASSQVTGGGYGYTF
TGCGCCAGCAGCCAAGTAACCGGGGGTGGCTATGGCTACACCTTC
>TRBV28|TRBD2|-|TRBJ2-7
CASSLAGGSYEQYF
TGTGCCAGCAGTCTAGCGGGAGGGTCCTACGAGCAGTACTTC
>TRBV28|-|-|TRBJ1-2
CASSLGLQATSNYGYTF
TGTGCCAGCAGTTTAGGCCTCCAGGCCACGTCTAACTATGGCTACACCTTC
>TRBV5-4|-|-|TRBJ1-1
CASSDWVMNTEAFF
TGTGCCAGCAGCGACTGGGTTATGAACACTGAAGCTTTCTTT
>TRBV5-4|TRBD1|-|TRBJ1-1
CASSFERGQNTEAFF
TGTGCCAGCAGCTTTGAGAGGGGGCAAAACACTGAAGCTTTCTTT
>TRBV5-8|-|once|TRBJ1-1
CASSLESGNTEAFF
TGTGCCAGCAGCTTGGAATCAGGGAACACTGAAGCTTTCTTT
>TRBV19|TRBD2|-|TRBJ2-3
CASSAGLAGVGDTQYF
TGTGCCAGTAGTGCGGGACTAGCGGGAGTCGGGGATACGCAGTATTTT
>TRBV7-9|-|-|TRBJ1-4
CASRPLGEKLFF
TGTGCCAGCAGACCCCTCGGGGAAAAACTGTTTTTT
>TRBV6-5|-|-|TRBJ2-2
CASSVGHQNTGELFF
TGTGCCAGCAGCGTCGGACATCAGAACACCGGGGAGCTGTTTTTT
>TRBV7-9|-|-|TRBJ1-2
CASSLAGLYYGYTF
TGTGCCAGCAGCTTAGCGGGACTCTACTATGGCTACACCTTC
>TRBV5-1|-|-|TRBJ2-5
CASSLIGSQETQYF
TGCGCCAGCAGCTTAATCGGGAGCCAAGAGACCCAGTACTTC
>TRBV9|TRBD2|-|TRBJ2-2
CASSVGGAGLAGELFF
TGTGCCAGCAGCGTAGGGGGAGCGGGGTTGGCCGGGGAGCTGTTTTTT
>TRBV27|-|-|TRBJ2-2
CASSFTGFSTGELFF
TGTGCCAGCAGTTTTACAGGGTTTAGCACCGGGGAGCTGTTTTTT
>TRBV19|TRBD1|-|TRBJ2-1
CASRTQDRASGNEQFF
TGTGCCAGTAGGACCCAGGACAGGGCGAGTGGCAATGAGCAGTTCTTC
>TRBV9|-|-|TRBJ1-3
CASSVQGGSGNTIYF
TGTGCCAGCAGCGTCCAAGGGGGATCTGGAAACACCATATATTTT
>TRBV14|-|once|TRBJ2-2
CASSQVTGSITGELFF
TGTGCCAGCAGCCAAGTGACAGGTTCAATCACCGGGGAGCTGTTTTTT
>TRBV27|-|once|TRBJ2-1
CASSLRDFYNEQFF
TGTGCCAGCAGTTTAAGGGACTTTTACAATGAGCAGTTCTTC
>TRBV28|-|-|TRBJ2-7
CASSPWGTYEQYF
TGTGCCAGCAGTCCGTGGGGTACCTACGAGCAGTACTTC
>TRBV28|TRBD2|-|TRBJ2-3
CASSHRLAVPDTQYF
TGTGCCAGCAGTCACAGACTAGCGGTCCCAGATACGCAGTATTTT
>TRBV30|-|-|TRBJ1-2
CAWSLPIHILYGYTF
TGTGCCTGGAGTTTGCCAATTCATATACTTTATGGCTACACCTTC
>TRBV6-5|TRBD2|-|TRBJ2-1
CASRSGGGYNEQFF
TGTGCCAGCAGGAGTGGGGGAGGGTACAATGAGCAGTTCTTC
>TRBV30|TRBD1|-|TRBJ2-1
CAWSPGTAEQFF
TGTGCCTGGAGTCCTGGGACAGCTGAGCAGTTCTTC
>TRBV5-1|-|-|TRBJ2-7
CASSLVGAGEQYF
TGCGCCAGCAGCTTGGTTGGGGCGGGGGAGCAGTACTTC
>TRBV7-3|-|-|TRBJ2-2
CASSPSIIGELFF
TGTGCCAGCAGCCCCTCAATCATCGGGGAGCTGTTTTTT
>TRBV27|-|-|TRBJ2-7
CASSIRDASYEQYF
TGTGCCAGCAGTATCCGGGACGCCTCCTACGAGCAGTACTTC